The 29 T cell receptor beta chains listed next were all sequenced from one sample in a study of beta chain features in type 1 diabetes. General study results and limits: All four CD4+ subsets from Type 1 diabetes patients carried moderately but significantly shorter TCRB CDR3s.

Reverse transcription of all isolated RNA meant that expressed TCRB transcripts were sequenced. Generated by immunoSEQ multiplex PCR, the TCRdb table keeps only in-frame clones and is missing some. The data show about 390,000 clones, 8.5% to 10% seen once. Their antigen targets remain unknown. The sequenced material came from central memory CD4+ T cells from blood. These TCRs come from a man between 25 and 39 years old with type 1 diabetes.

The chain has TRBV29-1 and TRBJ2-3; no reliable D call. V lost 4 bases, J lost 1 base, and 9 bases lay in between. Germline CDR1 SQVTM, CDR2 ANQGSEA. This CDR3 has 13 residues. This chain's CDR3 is CSVGASGTDTQYF. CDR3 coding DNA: TGCAGCGTTGGCGCGTCGGGCACAGATACGCAGTATTTT.

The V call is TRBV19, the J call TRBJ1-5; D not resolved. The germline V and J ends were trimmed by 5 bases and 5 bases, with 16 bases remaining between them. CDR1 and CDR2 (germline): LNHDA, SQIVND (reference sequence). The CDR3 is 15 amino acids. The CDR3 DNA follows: TGTGCCAGTAGTCTTTTTGGCGGATTAGATCAGCCCCAGCATTTT. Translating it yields CASSLFGGLDQPQHF.

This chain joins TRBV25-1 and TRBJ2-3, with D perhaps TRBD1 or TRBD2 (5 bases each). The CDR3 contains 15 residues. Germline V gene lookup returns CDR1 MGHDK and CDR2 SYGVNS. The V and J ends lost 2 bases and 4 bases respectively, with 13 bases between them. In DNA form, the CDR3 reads TGTGCCAGCAGTGAAAGGCCCGGGGCCCCAGATACGCAGTATTTT. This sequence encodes CASSERPGAPDTQYF.

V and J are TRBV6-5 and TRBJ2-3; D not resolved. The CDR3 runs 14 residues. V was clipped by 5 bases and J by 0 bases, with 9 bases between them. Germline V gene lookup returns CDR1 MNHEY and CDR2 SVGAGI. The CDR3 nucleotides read TGTGCCAGCAGTGAAGGGCCCAGCACAGATACGCAGTATTTT. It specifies CASSEGPSTDTQYF.

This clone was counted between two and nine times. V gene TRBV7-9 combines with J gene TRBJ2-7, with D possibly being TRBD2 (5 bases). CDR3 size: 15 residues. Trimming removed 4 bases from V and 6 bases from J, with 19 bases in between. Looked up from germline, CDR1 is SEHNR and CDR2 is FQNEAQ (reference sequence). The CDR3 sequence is CASSSEGASYREQYF. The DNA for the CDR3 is TGTGCCAGCAGCTCCGAGGGTGCCTCCTACCGCGAGCAGTACTTC.

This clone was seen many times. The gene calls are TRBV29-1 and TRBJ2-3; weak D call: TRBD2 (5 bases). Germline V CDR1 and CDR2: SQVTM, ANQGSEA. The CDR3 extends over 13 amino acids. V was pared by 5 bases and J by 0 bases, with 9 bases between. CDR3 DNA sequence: TGCAGCGTTTACGGACTCAGCACAGATACGCAGTATTTT. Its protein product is CSVYGLSTDTQYF.

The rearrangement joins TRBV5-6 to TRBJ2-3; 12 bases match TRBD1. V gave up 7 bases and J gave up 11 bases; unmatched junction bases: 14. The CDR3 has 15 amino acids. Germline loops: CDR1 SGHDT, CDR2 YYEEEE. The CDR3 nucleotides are TGTGCCAGCGGGGTCCGGGACAGGGGGCGAGGTAGGCAGTATTTT. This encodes CASGVRDRGRGRQYF.

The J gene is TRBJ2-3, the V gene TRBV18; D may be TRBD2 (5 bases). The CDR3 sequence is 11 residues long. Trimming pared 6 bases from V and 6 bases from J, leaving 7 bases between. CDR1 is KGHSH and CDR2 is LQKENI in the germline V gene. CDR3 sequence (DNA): TGTGCCAGCTCCGAGCGGGATACGCAGTATTTT. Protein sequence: CASSERDTQYF.

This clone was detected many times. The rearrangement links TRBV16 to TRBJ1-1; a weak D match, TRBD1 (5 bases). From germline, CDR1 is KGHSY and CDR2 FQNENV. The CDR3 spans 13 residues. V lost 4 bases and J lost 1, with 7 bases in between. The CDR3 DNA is TGTGCCAGCAGCCCCCAGGGGAACACTGAAGCTTTCTTT. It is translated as CASSPQGNTEAFF.

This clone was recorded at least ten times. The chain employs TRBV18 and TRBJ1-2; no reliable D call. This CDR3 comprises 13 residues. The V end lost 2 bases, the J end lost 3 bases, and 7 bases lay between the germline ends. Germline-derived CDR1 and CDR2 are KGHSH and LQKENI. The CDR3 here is CASSPEGHYGYTF. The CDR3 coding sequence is TGTGCCAGCTCACCAGAGGGCCACTATGGCTACACCTTC.

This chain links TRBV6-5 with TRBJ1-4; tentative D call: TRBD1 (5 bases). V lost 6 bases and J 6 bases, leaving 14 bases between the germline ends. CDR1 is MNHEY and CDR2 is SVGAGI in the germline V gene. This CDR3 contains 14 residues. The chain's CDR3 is CASRDGGGDEKLFF. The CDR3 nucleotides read TGTGCCAGCAGAGACGGGGGAGGAGATGAAAAACTGTTTTTT.

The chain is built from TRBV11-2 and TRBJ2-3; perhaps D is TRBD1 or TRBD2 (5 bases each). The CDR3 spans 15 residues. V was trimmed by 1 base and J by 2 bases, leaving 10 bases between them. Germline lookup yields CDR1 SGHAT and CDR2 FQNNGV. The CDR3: CASSLGGTNTDTQYF. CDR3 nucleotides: TGTGCCAGCAGCTTAGGGGGGACCAACACAGATACGCAGTATTTT.

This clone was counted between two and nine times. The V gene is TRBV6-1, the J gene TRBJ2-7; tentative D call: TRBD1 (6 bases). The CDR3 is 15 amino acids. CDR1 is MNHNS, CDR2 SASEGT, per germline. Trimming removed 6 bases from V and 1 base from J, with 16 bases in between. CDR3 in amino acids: CASRLRDTSSYEQYF. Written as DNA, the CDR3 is TGTGCCAGCAGATTACGGGACACTTCTTCCTACGAGCAGTACTTC.

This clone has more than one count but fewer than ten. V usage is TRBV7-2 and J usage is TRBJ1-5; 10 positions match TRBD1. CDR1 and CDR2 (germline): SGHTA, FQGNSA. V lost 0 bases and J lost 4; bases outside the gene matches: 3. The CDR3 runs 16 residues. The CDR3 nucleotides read TGTGCCAGCAGCTTAGCTGGGACAGGGGTTAATCAGCCCCAGCATTTT. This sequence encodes CASSLAGTGVNQPQHF.

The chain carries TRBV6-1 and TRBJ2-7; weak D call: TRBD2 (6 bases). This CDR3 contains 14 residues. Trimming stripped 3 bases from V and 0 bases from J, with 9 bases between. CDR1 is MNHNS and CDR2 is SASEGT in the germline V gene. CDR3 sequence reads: CASSEGGYSYEQYF. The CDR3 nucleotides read TGTGCCAGCAGTGAGGGGGGTTACTCCTACGAGCAGTACTTC.

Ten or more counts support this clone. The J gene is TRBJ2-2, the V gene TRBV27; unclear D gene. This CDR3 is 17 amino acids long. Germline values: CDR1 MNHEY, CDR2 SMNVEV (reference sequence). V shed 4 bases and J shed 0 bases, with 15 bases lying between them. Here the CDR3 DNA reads TGTGCCAGCAGTTACAAACCCGTTCACGCGAACACCGGGGAGCTGTTTTTT. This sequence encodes CASSYKPVHANTGELFF.

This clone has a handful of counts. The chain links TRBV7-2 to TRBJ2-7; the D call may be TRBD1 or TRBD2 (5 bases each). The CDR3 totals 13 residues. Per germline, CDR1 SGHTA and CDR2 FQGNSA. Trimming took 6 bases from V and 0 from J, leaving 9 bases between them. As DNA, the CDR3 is TGTGCCAGCAGTAGGGACGGCTCCTACGAGCAGTACTTC. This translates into CASSRDGSYEQYF.

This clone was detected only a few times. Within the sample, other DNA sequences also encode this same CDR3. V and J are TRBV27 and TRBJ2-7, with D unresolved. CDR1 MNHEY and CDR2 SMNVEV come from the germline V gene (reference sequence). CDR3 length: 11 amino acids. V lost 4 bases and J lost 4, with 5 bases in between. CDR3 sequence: CASSSYYEQYF. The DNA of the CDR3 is TGTGCCAGCAGTTCCTATTACGAGCAGTACTTC.

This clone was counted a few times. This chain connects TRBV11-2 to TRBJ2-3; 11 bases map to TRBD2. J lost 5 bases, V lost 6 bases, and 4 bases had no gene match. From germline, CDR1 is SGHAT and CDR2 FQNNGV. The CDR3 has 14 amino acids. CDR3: CASRTSGSVDTQYF. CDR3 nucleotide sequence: TGTGCCAGCAGAACTAGCGGGAGCGTAGATACGCAGTATTTT.

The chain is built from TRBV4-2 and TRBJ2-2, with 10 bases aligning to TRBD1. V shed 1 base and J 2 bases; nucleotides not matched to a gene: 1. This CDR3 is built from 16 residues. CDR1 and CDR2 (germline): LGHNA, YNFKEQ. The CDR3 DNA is TGTGCCAGCAGCCAAGGACAGGGGGCTAACACCGGGGAGCTGTTTTTT. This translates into CASSQGQGANTGELFF.

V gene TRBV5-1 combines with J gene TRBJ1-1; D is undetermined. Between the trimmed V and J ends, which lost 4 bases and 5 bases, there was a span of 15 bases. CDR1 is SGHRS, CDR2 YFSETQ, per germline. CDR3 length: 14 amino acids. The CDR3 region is CASSPGVGGTEAFF. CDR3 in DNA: TGCGCCAGCAGCCCCGGGGTAGGAGGAACTGAAGCTTTCTTT.

The CDR3 DNA reads TGTGCCAGCAGTCACCGGACGGGCGAGCAGTACTTC. It yields the protein CASSHRTGEQYF. This chain links TRBV25-1 with TRBJ2-7; D ambiguous. Germline V gene lookup returns CDR1 MGHDK and CDR2 SYGVNS. The CDR3 length is 12 residues. V lost 5 bases, J lost 6 bases, and 11 bases lay in between.

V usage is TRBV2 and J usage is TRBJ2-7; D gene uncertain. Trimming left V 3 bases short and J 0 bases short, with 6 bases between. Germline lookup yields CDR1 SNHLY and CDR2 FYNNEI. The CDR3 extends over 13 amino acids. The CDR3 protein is CASSDYFSYEQYF. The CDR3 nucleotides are TGTGCCAGCAGTGATTACTTCTCCTACGAGCAGTACTTC. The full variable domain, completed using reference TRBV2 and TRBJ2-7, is EPEVTQTPSHQVTQMGQEVILRCVPISNHLYFYWYRQILGQKVEFLVSFYNNEISEKSEIFDDQFSVERPDGSNFTLKIRSTKLEDSAMYFCASSDYFSYEQYFGPGTRLTVT.

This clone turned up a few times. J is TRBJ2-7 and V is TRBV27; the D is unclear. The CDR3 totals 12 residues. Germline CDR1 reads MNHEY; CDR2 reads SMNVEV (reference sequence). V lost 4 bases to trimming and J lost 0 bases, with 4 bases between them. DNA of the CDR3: TGTGCCAGCAGTTCCCTCTCCTACGAGCAGTACTTC. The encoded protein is CASSSLSYEQYF.

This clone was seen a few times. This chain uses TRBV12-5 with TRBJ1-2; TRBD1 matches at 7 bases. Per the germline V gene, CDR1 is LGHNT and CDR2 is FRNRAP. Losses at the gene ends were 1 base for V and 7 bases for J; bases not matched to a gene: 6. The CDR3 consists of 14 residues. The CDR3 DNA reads TGTGCTAGTGGTTTGGACGACAGGGTGGGTGGCTACACCTTC. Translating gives CASGLDDRVGGYTF.

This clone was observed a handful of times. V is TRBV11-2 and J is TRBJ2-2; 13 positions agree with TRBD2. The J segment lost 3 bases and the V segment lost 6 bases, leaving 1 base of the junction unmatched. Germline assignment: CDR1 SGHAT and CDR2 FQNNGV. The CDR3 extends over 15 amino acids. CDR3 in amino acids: CASRGLAGHTGELFF. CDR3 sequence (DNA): TGTGCCAGCAGGGGACTAGCGGGACACACCGGGGAGCTGTTTTTT.

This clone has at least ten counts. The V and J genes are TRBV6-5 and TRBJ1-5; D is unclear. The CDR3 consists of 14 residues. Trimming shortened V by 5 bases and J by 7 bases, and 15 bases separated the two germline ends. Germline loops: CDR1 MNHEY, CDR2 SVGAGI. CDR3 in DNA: TGTGCCAGCAGTCCCGGTGAGTCCTGGCAGCCCCAGCATTTT. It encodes CASSPGESWQPQHF.

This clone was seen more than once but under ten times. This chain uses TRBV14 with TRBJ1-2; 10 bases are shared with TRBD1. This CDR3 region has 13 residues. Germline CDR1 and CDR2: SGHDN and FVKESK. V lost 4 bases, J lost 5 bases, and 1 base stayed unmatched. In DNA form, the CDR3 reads TGTGCCAGCAGCCCGGGACAGGGGTATGGCTACACCTTC. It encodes CASSPGQGYGYTF.

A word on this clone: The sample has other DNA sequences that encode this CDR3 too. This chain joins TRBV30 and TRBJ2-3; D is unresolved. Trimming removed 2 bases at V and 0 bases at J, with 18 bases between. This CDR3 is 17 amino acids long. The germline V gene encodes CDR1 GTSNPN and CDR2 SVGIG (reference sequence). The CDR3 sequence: CAWSIDRMRTSTDTQYF. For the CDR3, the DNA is TGTGCCTGGAGTATTGATAGGATGAGAACTAGCACAGATACGCAGTATTTT.